These 4 T cell receptor beta chains share one sample of origin, sequenced in a study of blood T cell repertoires in COVID-19. Measured with immunoSEQ multiplex PCR; TCRdb has only the in-frame clones, and not every one. The data show over 200,000 clones, roughly 78% seen once. Source material: peripheral blood. These receptors were taken from a woman between 40 and 50 years old with acute or convalescent COVID-19.

The chain employs TRBV7-6 and TRBJ2-1, with 8 bases lining up with TRBD2. The trim removed 3 bases at V and 2 bases at J, leaving 3 bases unmatched. The CDR3 length is 15 residues. Germline CDR1 is SGHVS and CDR2 is FNYEAQ. In DNA form, the CDR3 reads TGTGCCAGCAGCTTTACTAGCGGAACCTACAATGAGCAGTTCTTC. This encodes CASSFTSGTYNEQFF.

This clone was found a few times. The chain joins TRBV3-1 (or the pseudogene TRBV3-2) to TRBJ2-2, with D possibly matching TRBD1 (5 bases). V was trimmed by 4 bases and J by 9 bases, leaving 12 bases between them. The germline V gene encodes CDR1 LGHDT and CDR2 YNNKEL (reference sequence). CDR3 size: 13 residues. CDR3 coding DNA: TGTGCCAGCAGCCCCCCCAGGGCCTGGGAGCTGTTTTTT. Protein product: CASSPPRAWELFF.

V usage is TRBV6-5 and J usage is TRBJ2-3; perhaps TRBD2 as D (5 bases). V was clipped by 0 bases and J by 0 bases, with 10 bases between them. The CDR3 sequence is 16 residues long. Germline V gene data show CDR1 as MNHEY and CDR2 as SVGAGI. This CDR3 is CASSYSGAASTDTQYF. The CDR3 DNA follows: TGTGCCAGCAGTTACTCAGGAGCGGCTAGCACAGATACGCAGTATTTT.

The rearrangement joins TRBV15 to TRBJ1-1; D possibly corresponds to TRBD1 (6 bases). This CDR3 spans 15 amino acids. Germline lookup yields CDR1 LNHNV and CDR2 YYDKDF (reference sequence). Trimming took 3 bases from V and 1 from J, leaving 12 bases between them. The CDR3 DNA follows: TGTGCCACCAGCAGTGTACCGGGACAGAACACTGAAGCTTTCTTT. Protein: CATSSVPGQNTEAFF.